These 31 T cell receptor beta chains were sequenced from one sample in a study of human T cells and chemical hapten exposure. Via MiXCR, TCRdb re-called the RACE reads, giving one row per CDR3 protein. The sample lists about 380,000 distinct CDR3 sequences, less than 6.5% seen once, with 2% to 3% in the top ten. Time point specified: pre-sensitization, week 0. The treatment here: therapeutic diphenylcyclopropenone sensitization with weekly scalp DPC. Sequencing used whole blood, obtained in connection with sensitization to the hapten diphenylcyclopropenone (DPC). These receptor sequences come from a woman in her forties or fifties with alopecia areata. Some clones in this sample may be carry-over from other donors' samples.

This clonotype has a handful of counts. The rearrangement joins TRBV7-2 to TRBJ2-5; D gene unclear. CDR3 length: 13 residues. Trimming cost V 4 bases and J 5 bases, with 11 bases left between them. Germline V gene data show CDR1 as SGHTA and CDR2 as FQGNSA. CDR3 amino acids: CASSSSYAETQYF. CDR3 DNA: TGTGCCAGCAGCTCCAGCTACGCGGAGACCCAGTACTTC.

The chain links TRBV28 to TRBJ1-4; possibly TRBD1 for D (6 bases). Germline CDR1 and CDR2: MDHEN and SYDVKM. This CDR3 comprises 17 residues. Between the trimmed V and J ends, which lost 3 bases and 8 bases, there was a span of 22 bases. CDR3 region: CASSFGRGGVTREKLFF. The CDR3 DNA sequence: TGTGCCAGCAGTTTCGGCAGGGGAGGTGTGACCCGGGAAAAACTGTTTTTT.

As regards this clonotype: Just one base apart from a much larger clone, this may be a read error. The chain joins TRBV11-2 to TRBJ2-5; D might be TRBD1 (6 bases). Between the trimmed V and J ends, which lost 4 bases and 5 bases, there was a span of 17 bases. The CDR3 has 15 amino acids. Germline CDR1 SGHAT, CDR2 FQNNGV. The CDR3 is CASSYGLGARETQYF. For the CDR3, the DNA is TGTGCCAGCAGCTACGGACTGGGGGCCAGGGAGACCCAGTACTTC.

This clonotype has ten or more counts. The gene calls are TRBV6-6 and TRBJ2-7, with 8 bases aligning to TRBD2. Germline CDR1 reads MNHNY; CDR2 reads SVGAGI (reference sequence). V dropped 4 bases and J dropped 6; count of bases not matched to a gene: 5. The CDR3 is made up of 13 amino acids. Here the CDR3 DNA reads TGTGCCAGCAGTTGGCGGGAGGCTGGCGAGCAGTACTTC. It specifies CASSWREAGEQYF.

The CDR3 bases are TGTGCCGTAGGTCGAGCCTCCTACGAGCAGTACTTC. This sequence encodes CAVGRASYEQYF. V is TRBV27 and J is TRBJ2-7; D gene unclear. V was clipped by 11 bases and J by 0 bases, with 11 bases between them. Germline-derived CDR1 and CDR2 are MNHEY and SMNVEV (reference sequence). The CDR3 loop spans 12 amino acids.

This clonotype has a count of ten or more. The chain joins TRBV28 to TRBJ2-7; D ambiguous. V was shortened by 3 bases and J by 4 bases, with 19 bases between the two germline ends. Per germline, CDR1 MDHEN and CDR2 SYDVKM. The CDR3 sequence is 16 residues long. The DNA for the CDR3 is TGTGCCAGCAGTTTGGTCGACGGACCGAAGGAGTACGAGCAGTACTTC. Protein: CASSLVDGPKEYEQYF.

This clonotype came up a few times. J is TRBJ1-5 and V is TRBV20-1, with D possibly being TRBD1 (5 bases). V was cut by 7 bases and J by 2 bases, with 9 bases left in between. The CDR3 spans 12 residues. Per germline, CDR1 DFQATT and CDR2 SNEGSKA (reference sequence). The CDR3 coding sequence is TGCAGTGTGGGGCGGCGCAATCAGCCCCAGCATTTT. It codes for CSVGRRNQPQHF.

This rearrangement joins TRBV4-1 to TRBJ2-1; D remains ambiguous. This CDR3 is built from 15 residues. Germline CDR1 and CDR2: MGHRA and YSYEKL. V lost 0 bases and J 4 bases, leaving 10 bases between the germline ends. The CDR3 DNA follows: TGCGCCAGCAGCCAAGATGAGACATTATACAATGAGCAGTTCTTC. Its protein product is CASSQDETLYNEQFF.

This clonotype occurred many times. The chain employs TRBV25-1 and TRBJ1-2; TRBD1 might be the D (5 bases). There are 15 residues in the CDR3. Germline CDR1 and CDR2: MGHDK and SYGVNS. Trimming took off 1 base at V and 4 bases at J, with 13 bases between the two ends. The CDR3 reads CASSESHRPSYGYTF. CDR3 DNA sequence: TGTGCCAGCAGTGAATCGCACAGGCCCTCCTATGGCTACACCTTC.

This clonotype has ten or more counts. CDR3 loop: CASSPRRGFPVEQFF. The CDR3 nucleotides are TGTGCCAGCAGCCCAAGGCGGGGTTTTCCCGTTGAGCAGTTCTTC. The chain couples TRBV7-8 to TRBJ2-1; tentative D call: TRBD2 (6 bases). There are 15 residues in the CDR3. The germline V gene encodes CDR1 SGHVS and CDR2 FQNEAQ. With 5 bases removed from V and 9 bases from J, the gap between germline ends came to 20 bases.

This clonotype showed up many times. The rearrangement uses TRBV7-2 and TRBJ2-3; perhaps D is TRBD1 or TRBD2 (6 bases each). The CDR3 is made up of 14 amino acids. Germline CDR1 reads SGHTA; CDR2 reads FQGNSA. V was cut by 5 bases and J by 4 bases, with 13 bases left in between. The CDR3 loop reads CASSPGEAADTQYF. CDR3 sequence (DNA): TGTGCCAGCAGCCCAGGGGAGGCTGCAGATACGCAGTATTTT.

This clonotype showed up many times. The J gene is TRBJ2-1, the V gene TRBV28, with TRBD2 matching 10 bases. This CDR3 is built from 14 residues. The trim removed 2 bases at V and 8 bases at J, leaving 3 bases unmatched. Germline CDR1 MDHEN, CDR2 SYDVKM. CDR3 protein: CASSLNLAGDEQFF. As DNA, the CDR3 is TGTGCCAGCAGTTTAAACCTAGCGGGAGATGAGCAGTTCTTC.

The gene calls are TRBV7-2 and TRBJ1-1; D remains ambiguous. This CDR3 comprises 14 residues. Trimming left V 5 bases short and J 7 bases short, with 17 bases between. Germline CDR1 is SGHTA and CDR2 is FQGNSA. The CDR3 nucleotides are TGTGCCAGCAGCCCGTTCGCCGGTGTGAGTGAAGCTTTCTTT. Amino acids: CASSPFAGVSEAFF.

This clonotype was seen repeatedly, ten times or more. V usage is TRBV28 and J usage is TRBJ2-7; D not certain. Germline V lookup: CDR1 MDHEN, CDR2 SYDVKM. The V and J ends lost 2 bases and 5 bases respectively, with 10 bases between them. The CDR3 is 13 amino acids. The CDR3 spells CASSLMYSHEQYF. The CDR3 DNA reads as TGTGCCAGCAGTTTAATGTACAGTCACGAGCAGTACTTC.

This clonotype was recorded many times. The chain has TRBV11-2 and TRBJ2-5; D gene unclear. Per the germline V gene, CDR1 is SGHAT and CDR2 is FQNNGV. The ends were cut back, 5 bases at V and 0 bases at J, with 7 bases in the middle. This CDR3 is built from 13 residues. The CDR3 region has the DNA TGTGCCAGCAGCCTATTTAACCAAGAGACCCAGTACTTC. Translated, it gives CASSLFNQETQYF.

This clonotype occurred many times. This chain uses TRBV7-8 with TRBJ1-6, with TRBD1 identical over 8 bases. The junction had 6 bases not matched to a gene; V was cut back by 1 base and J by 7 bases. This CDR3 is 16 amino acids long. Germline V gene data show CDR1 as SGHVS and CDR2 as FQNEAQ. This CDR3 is CASSLGQGIGNSPLHF. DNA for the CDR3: TGTGCCAGCAGCTTAGGACAGGGGATCGGGAATTCACCCCTCCACTTT.

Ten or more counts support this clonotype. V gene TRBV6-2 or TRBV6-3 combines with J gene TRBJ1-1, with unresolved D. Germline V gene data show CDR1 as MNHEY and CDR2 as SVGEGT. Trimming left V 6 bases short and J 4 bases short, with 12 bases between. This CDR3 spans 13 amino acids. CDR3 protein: CASRLGVGTEAFF. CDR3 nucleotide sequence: TGTGCCAGCAGGCTAGGTGTGGGCACTGAAGCTTTCTTT.

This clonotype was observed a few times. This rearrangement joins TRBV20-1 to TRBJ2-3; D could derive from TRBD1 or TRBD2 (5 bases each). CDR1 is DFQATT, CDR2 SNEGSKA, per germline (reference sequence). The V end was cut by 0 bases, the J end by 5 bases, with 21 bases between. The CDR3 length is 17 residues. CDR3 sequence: CSARDSGGASGRDTQYF. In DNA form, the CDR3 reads TGCAGTGCTAGAGATTCTGGGGGAGCAAGTGGGAGAGATACGCAGTATTTT.

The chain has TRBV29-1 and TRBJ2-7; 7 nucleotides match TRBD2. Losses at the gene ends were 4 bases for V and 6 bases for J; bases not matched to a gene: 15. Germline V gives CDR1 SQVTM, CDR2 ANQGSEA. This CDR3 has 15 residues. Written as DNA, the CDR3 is TGCAGCGTTGGTCCCCTTCGCGGGAGAAGTAGCGAGCAGTACTTC. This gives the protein CSVGPLRGRSSEQYF.

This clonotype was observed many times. In nucleotides, the CDR3 is TGTGCCAGCAGCCCTGGACTAGCGGGAGCAGGTGATACGCAGTATTTT. Translation: CASSPGLAGAGDTQYF. This chain connects TRBV7-2 to TRBJ2-3; TRBD2 agrees at 13 bases. Losses at the gene ends were 5 bases for V and 6 bases for J; bases not matched to a gene: 8. Per germline, CDR1 SGHTA and CDR2 FQGNSA. The CDR3 consists of 16 residues.

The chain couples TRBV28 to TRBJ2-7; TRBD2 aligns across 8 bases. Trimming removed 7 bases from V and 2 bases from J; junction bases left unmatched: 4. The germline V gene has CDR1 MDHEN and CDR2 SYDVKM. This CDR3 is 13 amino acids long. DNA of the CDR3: TGTGCCAGCACCGGGGGGGCCACCTACGAGCAGTACTTC. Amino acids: CASTGGATYEQYF.

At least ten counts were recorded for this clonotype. In DNA form, the CDR3 reads TGCGCCAGCACCCCGAACCTTTCCTACGAGCAGTACTTC. This sequence encodes CASTPNLSYEQYF. The chain links TRBV23-1 to TRBJ2-7; D gene ambiguous. TRBV23-1 is an open reading frame, and its role is uncertain. This CDR3 has 13 residues. V was pared by 7 bases and J by 1 base, with 11 bases between.

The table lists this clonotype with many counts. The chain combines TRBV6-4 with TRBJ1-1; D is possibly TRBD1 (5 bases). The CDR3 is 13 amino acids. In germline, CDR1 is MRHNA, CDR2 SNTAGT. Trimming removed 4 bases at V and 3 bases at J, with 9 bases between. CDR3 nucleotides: TGTGCCAGCAGTGCCAGGGAGGACACTGAAGCTTTCTTT. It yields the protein CASSAREDTEAFF.

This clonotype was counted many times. CDR3 DNA sequence: TGTGCCAGCAGCTTGGGCGGGACAGGAATTTATAGCAATCAGCCCCAGCATTTT. It yields the protein CASSLGGTGIYSNQPQHF. The rearrangement uses TRBV5-5 and TRBJ1-5; 8 nucleotides agree with TRBD1. CDR3 length: 18 amino acids. After removal of 0 bases from V and 0 bases from J, the junction contained 8 bases not matched to a gene. Germline V gene data show CDR1 as SGHKS and CDR2 as YYEKEE (reference sequence).

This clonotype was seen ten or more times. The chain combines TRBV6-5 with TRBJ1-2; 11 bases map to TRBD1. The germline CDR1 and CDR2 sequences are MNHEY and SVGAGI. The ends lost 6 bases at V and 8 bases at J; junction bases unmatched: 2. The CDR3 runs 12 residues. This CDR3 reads CASRWTGGGYTF. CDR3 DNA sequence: TGTGCCAGCAGGTGGACAGGGGGCGGCTACACCTTC.

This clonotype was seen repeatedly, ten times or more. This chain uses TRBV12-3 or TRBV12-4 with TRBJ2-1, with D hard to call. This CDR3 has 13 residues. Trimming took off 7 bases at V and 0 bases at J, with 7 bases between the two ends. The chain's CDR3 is CASTSSSYNEQFF. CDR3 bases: TGTGCCAGCACCTCTAGCTCCTACAATGAGCAGTTCTTC.

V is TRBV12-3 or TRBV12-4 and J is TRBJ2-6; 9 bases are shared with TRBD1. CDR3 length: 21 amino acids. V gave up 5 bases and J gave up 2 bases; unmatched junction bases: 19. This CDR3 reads CASSHFQATGQGAPGANVLTF. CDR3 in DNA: TGTGCCAGCAGTCATTTCCAGGCGACGGGACAGGGAGCCCCTGGGGCCAACGTCCTGACTTTC.

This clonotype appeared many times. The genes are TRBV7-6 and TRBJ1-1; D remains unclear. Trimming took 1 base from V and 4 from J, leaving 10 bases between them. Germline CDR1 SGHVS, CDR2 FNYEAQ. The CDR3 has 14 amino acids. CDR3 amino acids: CASSLEAASTEAFF. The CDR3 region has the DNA TGTGCCAGCAGCTTAGAGGCGGCGAGCACTGAAGCTTTCTTT.

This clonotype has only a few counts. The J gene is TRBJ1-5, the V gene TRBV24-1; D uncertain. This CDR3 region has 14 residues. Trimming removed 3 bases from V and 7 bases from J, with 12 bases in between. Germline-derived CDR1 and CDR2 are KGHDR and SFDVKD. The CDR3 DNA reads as TGTGCCACCAGTGATGTGACGGGAGGGCAGCCCCAGCATTTT. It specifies CATSDVTGGQPQHF.

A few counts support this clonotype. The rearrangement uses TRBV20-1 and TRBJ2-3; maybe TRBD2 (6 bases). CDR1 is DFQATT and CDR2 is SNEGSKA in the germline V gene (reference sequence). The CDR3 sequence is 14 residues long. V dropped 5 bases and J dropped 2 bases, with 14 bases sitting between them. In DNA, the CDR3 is TGCAGTGCTCCCCCGAGCGGGTACACAGATACGCAGTATTTT. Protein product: CSAPPSGYTDTQYF.

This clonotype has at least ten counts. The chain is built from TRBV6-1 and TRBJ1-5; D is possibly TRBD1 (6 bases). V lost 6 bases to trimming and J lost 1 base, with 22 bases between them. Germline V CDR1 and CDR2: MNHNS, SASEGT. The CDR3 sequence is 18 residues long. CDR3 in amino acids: CASRPWGGPVPSNQPQHF. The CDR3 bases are TGTGCCAGCAGACCATGGGGGGGGCCGGTTCCGAGCAATCAGCCCCAGCATTTT.